This TCR beta chain was obtained from a study of blood T cell repertoires in COVID-19. Across the whole study: COVID-19 samples from acute and convalescent phases originated in the United States, Italy and Spain. PBMCs, B-cell-depleted T cells, or T cells provided the cDNA or gDNA that made up the material.

Measured with immunoSEQ multiplex PCR; TCRdb has only the in-frame clones, and not every one. The sample contains approximately 140,000 clones, around four fifths of which appear only once. CDR1 KGHDR and CDR2 SFDVKD come from the germline V gene. CDR3 length: 13 amino acids. Deletions cut 3 bases from V and 4 bases from J, with 8 bases between. This TCR was sampled from a human donor in a cohort sampled during active COVID-19. J is TRBJ1-1 and V is TRBV24-1, with D perhaps TRBD1 (5 bases). The specimen was peripheral blood. The CDR3 is CATSDGGSTEAFF. The CDR3 coding sequence is TGTGCCACCAGTGATGGGGGGTCCACTGAAGCTTTCTTT.